These 30 T cell receptor beta chains originate from one sample sequenced in a study of T cells after yellow fever vaccination. TCRdb independently ran MiXCR on the 5' RACE reads; one entry per CDR3 protein. The sample consists of about 130,000 distinct CDR3 sequences, about 6.2% of them appearing once. Sequences were derived from CD4+ T cells sorted from PBMCs, sampled 10 days after the yellow fever booster vaccination. The receptors derive from a man younger than 45 who received the YFV17D yellow fever vaccine.

This clonotype was observed many times. The chain has TRBV28 and TRBJ2-5; D unclear. Germline loops: CDR1 MDHEN, CDR2 SYDVKM. V lost 7 bases, J lost 4 bases, and 13 bases lay in between. The CDR3 has 13 residues. The CDR3, as DNA: TGTGCCAGCATGATTGGAGCCGCAGAGACCCAGTACTTC. This encodes CASMIGAAETQYF. Supplemented by reference TRBV28 and TRBJ2-5, the full variable domain reads DVKVTQSSRYLVKRTGEKVFLECVQDMDHENMFWYRQDPGLGLRLIYFSYDVKMKEKGDIPEGYSVSREKKERFSLILESASTNQTSMYLCASMIGAAETQYFGPGTRLLVL.

This chain joins TRBV7-2 and TRBJ1-1; D is uncertain. Germline-derived CDR1 and CDR2 are SGHTA and FQGNSA. Trimming took 8 bases from V and 5 from J, leaving 12 bases between them. This CDR3 spans 12 amino acids. In DNA form, the CDR3 reads TGTGCCAGCTTGGAGACAAGAACTGAAGCTTTCTTT. Translation gives CASLETRTEAFF.

Many counts were recorded for this clonotype. The rearrangement uses TRBV20-1 and TRBJ2-1; 13 nucleotides align to TRBD2. The length of the CDR3 is 14 residues. Germline-derived CDR1 and CDR2 are DFQATT and SNEGSKA (reference sequence). J was trimmed by 9 bases and V by 7 bases; bases with no gene match: 9. The CDR3, as DNA: TGCAGTGTCCCCGGGACTAGCGGGACAGGTGAGCAGTTCTTC. This sequence encodes CSVPGTSGTGEQFF.

The chain recombines TRBV5-1 with TRBJ2-5; TRBD2 agrees at 13 bases. The CDR3 extends over 15 amino acids. The V gene's germline CDR1 is SGHRS and CDR2 YFSETQ. V shed 4 bases and J 5 bases; nucleotides not matched to a gene: 5. The chain's CDR3 is CASSRTSGSGETQYF. The CDR3 DNA sequence: TGCGCCAGCAGCCGGACTAGCGGGAGTGGTGAGACCCAGTACTTC.

This clonotype has at least ten counts. The rearrangement links TRBV7-6 to TRBJ2-3, with D tentatively TRBD1 or TRBD2 (5 bases each). V was trimmed by 4 bases and J by 3 bases, leaving 14 bases between them. CDR3 length: 15 residues. CDR1 and CDR2 (germline): SGHVS, FNYEAQ. The DNA for the CDR3 is TGTGCCAGCAGCTCCACCGGGACGGAGACAGATACGCAGTATTTT. It yields the protein CASSSTGTETDTQYF.

This clonotype appeared many times. The chain carries TRBV28 and TRBJ2-3; D is perhaps TRBD1 or TRBD2 (5 bases each). This CDR3 has 16 amino acids. Germline V gene sequence: CDR1 MDHEN, CDR2 SYDVKM. With 8 bases removed from V and 0 bases from J, the gap between germline ends came to 18 bases. The CDR3 reads CASHIGDDLSTDTQYF. The CDR3 nucleotides read TGTGCCAGCCATATTGGGGACGACCTAAGCACAGATACGCAGTATTTT.

This clonotype was seen at least ten times. The chain joins TRBV20-1 to TRBJ2-3; 7 positions agree with TRBD2. The V segment lost 0 bases and the J segment 8 bases; nucleotides outside the gene matches: 5. The CDR3 spans 13 residues. CDR1 DFQATT and CDR2 SNEGSKA come from the germline V gene (reference sequence). The CDR3 DNA reads TGCAGTGCTAGAGATCGGTCGGGGGGTACGCAGTATTTT. Amino acids: CSARDRSGGTQYF.

This clonotype was observed at least ten times. The chain uses TRBV25-1 and TRBJ2-7; 8 nucleotides match TRBD2. The germline gives CDR1 MGHDK, CDR2 SYGVNS. The CDR3 is 15 residues long. Trimming removed 2 bases from V and 2 bases from J; junction bases left unmatched: 5. DNA for the CDR3: TGTGCCAGCAGTGAACGCGGGGGGATCACCTACGAGCAGTACTTC. Translating gives CASSERGGITYEQYF.

This clonotype was seen repeatedly, ten times or more. The chain has TRBV7-9 and TRBJ2-7, with D perhaps matching TRBD1 (6 bases). Trimming stripped 3 bases from V and 4 bases from J, with 10 bases between. The CDR3 sequence is 13 residues long. CDR1 and CDR2 (germline): SEHNR, FQNEAQ (reference sequence). The CDR3 DNA follows: TGTGCCAGCAGCTTCAGGGGTCGGTACGAGCAGTACTTC. It is translated as CASSFRGRYEQYF.

This clonotype was observed at least ten times. The V call is TRBV11-2, the J call TRBJ2-7; D unresolved. CDR3 size: 13 residues. V was pared by 3 bases and J by 3 bases, with 9 bases between. The germline CDR1 and CDR2 sequences are SGHAT and FQNNGV. The CDR3: CASSFLGIYEQYF. Here the CDR3 DNA reads TGTGCCAGCAGCTTTCTAGGGATCTACGAGCAGTACTTC.

This clonotype showed up many times. In DNA, the CDR3 is TGCGCCAGCAGCTTGGAGGGGCGGGATCAGCCCCAGCATTTT. It translates to CASSLEGRDQPQHF. The V call is TRBV5-1, the J call TRBJ1-5, with D perhaps TRBD1 (5 bases). V lost 0 bases and J 5 bases, leaving 9 bases between the germline ends. Germline CDR1 SGHRS, CDR2 YFSETQ. The CDR3 is 14 residues long.

This clonotype was counted only a few times. The chain combines TRBV30 with TRBJ2-2; D is uncertain. This CDR3 is 13 amino acids long. With 3 bases removed from V and 4 bases from J, the gap between germline ends came to 9 bases. Germline V gives CDR1 GTSNPN, CDR2 SVGIG (reference sequence). This chain's CDR3 is CAWRGLFTGELFF. DNA of the CDR3: TGTGCCTGGAGGGGGTTGTTCACCGGGGAGCTGTTTTTT. Based on the CDR3 plus reference TRBV30 and TRBJ2-2, the full variable domain is SQTIHQWPATLVQPVGSPLSLECTVEGTSNPNLYWYRQAAGRGLQLLFYSVGIGQISSEVPQNLSASRPQDRQFILSSKKLLLSDSGFYLCAWRGLFTGELFFGEGSRLTVL.

This clonotype was observed at least ten times. V gene TRBV30 combines with J gene TRBJ1-5, with D possibly matching TRBD1 (5 bases). V lost 7 bases and J 0 bases, leaving 10 bases between the germline ends. The CDR3 has 13 residues. From germline, CDR1 is GTSNPN and CDR2 SVGIG (reference sequence). CDR3 protein: CALQVDSNQPQHF. In nucleotides, the CDR3 is TGTGCCTTACAGGTTGATAGCAATCAGCCCCAGCATTTT.

In this sample, this clonotype turned up many times. This rearrangement joins TRBV15 to TRBJ2-1; D is uncertain. The V end was cut by 2 bases, the J end by 7 bases, with 18 bases between. The CDR3 sequence is 16 residues long. Germline-derived CDR1 and CDR2 are LNHNV and YYDKDF (reference sequence). CDR3 bases: TGTGCCACCAGCAGACTCCCGGACCTGACCGAGAATGAGCAGTTCTTC. Translating it yields CATSRLPDLTENEQFF.

Regarding this clonotype: One end of the junction does not line up with germline, which may come from a read error. This chain joins TRBV11-2 and TRBJ2-5; D gene ambiguous. Germline lookup yields CDR1 SGHAT and CDR2 FQNNGV. The CDR3 length is 11 residues. This CDR3 reads CASRVQENQYF. CDR3 in DNA: TGTGCCAGCAGGGTTCAAGAGAACCAGTACTTC.

There are many counts of this clonotype. This rearrangement joins TRBV2 to TRBJ2-1; 7 bases map to TRBD1. V trimming: 3 bases; J trimming: 9 bases; junction bases outside the gene matches: 11. This CDR3 contains 15 residues. From germline, CDR1 is SNHLY and CDR2 FYNNEI. In DNA, the CDR3 is TGTGCCAGCAGTGAGGGACAGAGCCTGACGGGTGAGCAGTTCTTC. This gives the protein CASSEGQSLTGEQFF.

This clonotype was detected ten times or more. The chain has TRBV14 and TRBJ1-1; no clear D. The length of the CDR3 is 15 residues. Germline V gene lookup returns CDR1 SGHDN and CDR2 FVKESK. The V and J ends lost 3 bases and 2 bases respectively, with 13 bases between them. The CDR3 DNA sequence: TGTGCCAGCAGCCAGTGGAGCAATACTAACACTGAAGCTTTCTTT. Translation gives CASSQWSNTNTEAFF.

CDR3 sequence reads: CSARDFLRGSDTQYF. The CDR3 nucleotides read TGCAGTGCTAGAGATTTTCTCAGGGGGTCAGATACGCAGTATTTT. The gene calls are TRBV20-1 and TRBJ2-3, with TRBD1 identical over 7 bases. V gave up 0 bases and J gave up 4 bases; unmatched junction bases: 7. The CDR3 sequence is 15 residues long. From germline, CDR1 is DFQATT and CDR2 SNEGSKA (reference sequence).

This clonotype showed up many times. V usage is TRBV5-1 and J usage is TRBJ2-5, with a weak D call TRBD1 (5 bases). This CDR3 is built from 15 residues. Germline CDR1 SGHRS, CDR2 YFSETQ. V lost 0 bases and J 2 bases, leaving 11 bases between the germline ends. The CDR3 DNA is TGCGCCAGCAGCTTGGCACGACAGCCTCAAGAGACCCAGTACTTC. Its translation is CASSLARQPQETQYF.

This clonotype was counted only a few times. The chain is built from TRBV20-1 and TRBJ1-6; the D is unclear. CDR1 and CDR2 from the germline V gene are DFQATT and SNEGSKA (reference sequence). The CDR3 runs to 18 residues. V was pared by 4 bases and J by 4 bases, with 23 bases between. CDR3 DNA: TGCAGTGCTACGTCAATACACCTAAGGAGCCTATATAATTCACCCCTCCACTTT. It encodes CSATSIHLRSLYNSPLHF.

This clonotype was counted at least ten times. V usage is TRBV27 and J usage is TRBJ1-1; 11 nucleotides align to TRBD1. CDR1 is MNHEY and CDR2 is SMNVEV in the germline V gene (reference sequence). The CDR3 has 14 residues. Germline trimming cut 8 bases from V and 0 bases from J; bases unmatched to any gene: 2. The CDR3 DNA is TGTGCCAGCTGGGACAGGGGGATGAACACTGAAGCTTTCTTT. Translated, it gives CASWDRGMNTEAFF.

This clonotype was seen ten or more times. The chain joins TRBV10-3 to TRBJ2-1, with TRBD2 as a possible D gene (5 bases). V lost 0 bases and J lost 4, with 10 bases in between. The CDR3 totals 15 residues. CDR1 and CDR2 from the germline V gene are ENHRY and SYGVKD. The CDR3 protein is CAISESGLLYNEQFF. CDR3 coding DNA: TGTGCCATCAGTGAGTCAGGACTCCTATACAATGAGCAGTTCTTC.

This clonotype appeared many times. This chain links TRBV20-1 with TRBJ1-2, with unresolved D. V dropped 3 bases and J dropped 8 bases, with 13 bases sitting between them. In germline, CDR1 is DFQATT, CDR2 SNEGSKA (reference sequence). This CDR3 region has 12 residues. In DNA, the CDR3 is TGCAGTGCTAGCCCCCACGTTCGGGGCTACACCTTC. This codes for CSASPHVRGYTF.

This clonotype came up many times. The V and J genes are TRBV11-2 and TRBJ2-5; 8 bases agree with TRBD1. Germline V gene lookup returns CDR1 SGHAT and CDR2 FQNNGV. CDR3 length: 15 amino acids. V shed 5 bases, J shed 1 base, and the junction held 6 bases outside the gene matches. CDR3 protein: CASSPRTGSQETQYF. The CDR3 DNA reads as TGTGCCAGCAGCCCGCGGACAGGGAGCCAAGAGACCCAGTACTTC.

This clonotype showed up just a few times. The chain has TRBV6-5 and TRBJ1-6; 7 nucleotides agree with TRBD1. The trim removed 7 bases at V and 6 bases at J, leaving 6 bases unmatched. This CDR3 spans 14 amino acids. CDR1 MNHEY and CDR2 SVGAGI come from the germline V gene. The CDR3 protein is CASTLTGINSPLHF. CDR3 coding DNA: TGTGCCAGCACCTTGACAGGGATTAATTCACCCCTCCACTTT.

This clonotype was observed at least ten times. CDR3 sequence: CATSRDGFTQYF. DNA for the CDR3: TGTGCCACCAGCAGAGATGGGTTTACGCAGTATTTT. The genes are TRBV15 and TRBJ2-3; D uncertain. The CDR3 has 12 amino acids. V was shortened by 0 bases and J by 8 bases, with 6 bases between the two germline ends. CDR1 is LNHNV, CDR2 YYDKDF, per germline (reference sequence).

Ten or more counts support this clonotype. The rearrangement uses TRBV4-1 and TRBJ2-4; 10 nucleotides line up with TRBD1. Germline V CDR1 and CDR2: MGHRA, YSYEKL. CDR3 length: 17 amino acids. The V segment lost 1 base and the J segment 1 base; nucleotides outside the gene matches: 4. The CDR3 coding sequence is TGCGCCAGCAGCCAAGGCGGGACAGGGGATGCCAAAAACATTCAGTACTTC. This gives the protein CASSQGGTGDAKNIQYF.

This clonotype showed up many times. The V gene is TRBV29-1, the J gene TRBJ2-1, with D unresolved. From germline, CDR1 is SQVTM and CDR2 ANQGSEA. CDR3 length: 14 amino acids. V lost 4 bases to trimming and J lost 4 bases, with 14 bases between them. This CDR3 reads CSVAQTLEYNEQFF. CDR3 DNA sequence: TGCAGCGTTGCCCAAACCCTCGAATACAATGAGCAGTTCTTC.

This clonotype came up many times. The rearrangement joins TRBV6-4 to TRBJ2-3; 7 bases are a match to TRBD2. The CDR3 has 15 residues. The germline V gene encodes CDR1 MRHNA and CDR2 SNTAGT. V trimming: 5 bases; J trimming: 2 bases; junction bases outside the gene matches: 7. Written as DNA, the CDR3 is TGTGCCAGCAGTTTGGGGAGGGGACCCACAGATACGCAGTATTTT. It is translated as CASSLGRGPTDTQYF.

This sequence joins TRBV5-1 and TRBJ2-7, with TRBD2 matching 7 bases. CDR3 length: 14 amino acids. The junction had 11 bases not matched to a gene; V was cut back by 7 bases and J by 4 bases. Germline CDR1 and CDR2: SGHRS and YFSETQ. The CDR3 coding sequence is TGCGCCAGCTCAACGGGAGGACTAGGTTACGAGCAGTACTTC. This sequence encodes CASSTGGLGYEQYF.